This entry describes one T cell receptor beta chain. Which antigen it targets is not known. Base qualities are not at hand, and no much larger clone is one base apart. The data originate from a study of a mutant IDH1 vaccine in newly diagnosed glioma (TCRdb year 2021). For context, the study as a whole: Across visits V03 through V10, patients got a total of eight vaccinations, given in weeks 1, 3, 5, 7, 11, 15, 19 and 23. Vaccination started 4-6 weeks after radiotherapy alone, or was given together with temozolomide cycles in the groups whose treatment included chemotherapy. Of the 32 treated patients, roughly 60% were male and around 40% were female, and the mean age was about 40 years. Before enrollment, patients had received standard therapy of radiotherapy alone, temozolomide alone, or radiochemotherapy with temozolomide; most received the combination. Six visits were used for peripheral blood collection: V03 (baseline), V05, V07, V10, V12 and V13. For exploratory analyses, longitudinal TCRB deep sequencing was carried out in about two dozen treated patients wherever samples were available. Broader findings and caveats from the paper: Across multiple MHC alleles, vaccine-induced immune responses were seen in around 93% of patients. Pseudoprogression seemed to be unrelated to changes in the top peripheral T cell clonotypes found by TCRB sequencing. PBMC samples for TCRB deep sequencing were selected based on availability. According to the authors, sample limitations meant that analyses of patient blood samples could not be reproduced.

V is cut by 4 bases and J by 3 bases, and the space between the germline ends is 13 bases. Taken from the germline V gene, the CDR1 and CDR2 loops are SGHRS and YFSETQ. Its CDR3 holds 14 amino acids, cysteine through phenylalanine. Left in the record is the CDR3 DNA by itself, 42 bases read in frame from the first base. The sample's time point label, decoded: week 11, during vaccination. Each vaccine dose, consisting of 300 ug of a 20-mer mutant IDH1 peptide in Montanide, was administered subcutaneously with topical imiquimod. Donors had newly diagnosed WHO grade 3 or 4 IDH1-mutant astrocytomas with loss of nuclear ATRX. The samples were drawn from NOA16, a multicentre, single-arm, open-label phase I trial in Germany that tested a mutant IDH1 peptide vaccine in humans for the first time. Genomic DNA for TCRB sequencing was extracted from EDTA blood using the DNeasy Blood and Tissue Kit. The library was prepared using the immunoSEQ multiplex PCR assay. Rearranged TCR beta chain sequences were amplified using the hsTCRB Kit according to the manufacturer's protocol. Sequencing of TCRB libraries was carried out on an Illumina MiSeq. Regarding the original processing steps: Demultiplexing, trimming and gene mapping were performed with the kit vendor's proprietary platform. In TCRdb, the immuneACCESS table is reduced to in-frame sequences with V and J assigned. These tables do not hold every clone; where another copy was compared, an unresolved V gene accounts for under half, and the others remain unexplained. Clone size and V and J calls were adopted from that table, with D and trimming inferred from the DNA. The sample includes around 100,000 clones, with approximately 87% observed a single time. The ten biggest clones cover roughly 0.57% of the sample.

The specimen comprised PBMCs, sampled from a glioma patient whose treatment included an IDH1 peptide vaccine. The rearrangement combines TRBV5-1 with TRBJ1-2, with a tentative D gene TRBD1 over 6 matching bases. The TCR was taken from a woman between 50 and 59 years old with glioma. The DNA sequence is TGCGCCAGCAGCCTGGCGGGGGCAGACTATGGCTACACCTTC. Its protein product is CASSLAGADYGYTF.